Listed below are T cell receptor beta chains from one sample, sequenced in a study of early T cells in non-severe SARS-CoV-2 infection. TCRdb independently ran MiXCR on the 5' RACE reads; one entry per CDR3 protein. The repertoire holds tens of thousands of distinct CDR3 sequences, more than 5% seen once, with 7.6% in the top ten. The sequenced sample consisted of whole blood. These receptors all stem from an adult who was a healthcare worker with PCR-confirmed SARS-CoV-2 infection or an uninfected control (not recorded which). Each CDR3 is given with its conserved first and last residue. A D gene is named only where the DNA matches it firmly. Expanded clones get a size class; other rows say once, few or many, or leave the size out.

NA,TRBV9,TRBJ2-1,many,CASSPEGLRQFF,TGTGCCAGCAGCCCCGAGGGGTTAAGGCAGTTCTTC
NA,TRBV10-3,TRBJ1-6,many,CAGRHGWDSPLHF,TGTGCCGGACGGCATGGGTGGGATTCACCCCTCCACTTT
NA,TRBV7-9,TRBJ2-7,many,CASSYGTSRYEQYF,TGTGCCAGCAGCTATGGGACCTCGAGATACGAGCAGTACTTC
TRBD1,TRBV27,TRBJ1-1,medium-sized,CASSLTQGRTEAFF,TGTGCCAGCAGTTTAACACAGGGGCGCACTGAAGCTTTCTTT
NA,TRBV4-1,TRBJ2-5,many,CASRLGADQETQYF,TGCGCCAGCAGGTTAGGGGCGGACCAAGAGACCCAGTACTTC
NA,TRBV29-1,TRBJ2-7,many,CSVIHRGEQYF,TGCAGCGTGATTCATCGGGGGGAGCAGTACTTC
NA,TRBV20-1,TRBJ2-2,many,CSARDSQGPGELFF,TGCAGTGCTAGAGACTCACAGGGCCCCGGGGAGCTGTTTTTT
NA,TRBV7-8,TRBJ2-7,few,CASSLTGTYEQYF,TGTGCCAGCAGCTTAACAGGGACCTACGAGCAGTACTTC
NA,TRBV29-1,TRBJ1-1,few,CSVDTGVNTEAFF,TGCAGCGTTGATACAGGCGTAAACACTGAAGCTTTCTTT
NA,TRBV6-1,TRBJ1-1,many,CASRERREAFF,TGTGCCAGCAGAGAAAGGAGAGAAGCTTTCTTT
TRBD1,TRBV15,TRBJ1-1,many,CATSRPQGFTEAFF,TGTGCCACCAGCAGACCACAGGGGTTTACTGAAGCTTTCTTT
NA,TRBV18,TRBJ2-5,many,CASSPPSDGETQYF,TGTGCCAGCTCACCCCCCTCGGACGGAGAGACCCAGTACTTC
NA,TRBV7-9,TRBJ2-1,few,CASSFLGTELYNEQFF,TGTGCCAGCAGCTTCCTCGGGACCGAACTTTACAATGAGCAGTTCTTC
NA,TRBV9,TRBJ2-5,NA,CASSARGAVGETQYF,TGTGCCAGCAGCGCCCGAGGGGCGGTCGGGGAGACCCAGTACTTC
NA,TRBV3-1,TRBJ1-6,few,CASSAALGSPLHF,TGTGCCAGCAGCGCTGCGCTCGGTTCACCCCTCCACTTT
NA,TRBV5-5,TRBJ2-3,many,CASSLRRDDTQYF,TGTGCCAGCAGCTTGCGGCGAGACGATACGCAGTATTTT
TRBD1,TRBV7-9,TRBJ2-7,many,CASSWTGGRGGEQYF,TGTGCCAGCAGCTGGACAGGGGGACGAGGGGGCGAGCAGTACTTC
NA,TRBV2,TRBJ1-1,many,CASSASRTEAFF,TGTGCCAGCAGCGCCTCCCGGACTGAAGCTTTCTTT
TRBD2,TRBV10-2,TRBJ2-1,NA,CASSGTSGTHEQFF,TGCGCCAGCAGTGGCACTAGCGGGACGCATGAGCAGTTCTTC
NA,TRBV29-1,TRBJ2-6,many,CSALTASGANVLTF,TGCAGCGCCCTAACGGCATCAGGGGCCAACGTCCTGACTTTC
NA,TRBV7-3,TRBJ2-1,many,CASSLNTAPFAEQFF,TGTGCCAGCAGCTTAAACACGGCACCCTTCGCAGAGCAGTTCTTC
TRBD1,TRBV30,TRBJ2-7,many,CAWSVPGTANSYEQYF,TGTGCCTGGAGTGTACCCGGGACAGCCAATTCCTACGAGCAGTACTTC
NA,TRBV7-2,TRBJ2-5,many,CASSLGSLETQYF,TGTGCCAGCAGCCTCGGGAGCCTAGAGACCCAGTACTTC
NA,TRBV12-3/TRBV12-4,TRBJ1-2,many,CASSARGVWYGYTF,TGTGCCAGCAGCGCAAGGGGCGTTTGGTATGGCTACACCTTC
NA,TRBV3-1,TRBJ2-2,many,CASSQQGLTGELFF,TGTGCCAGCAGCCAGCAAGGTCTGACCGGGGAGCTGTTTTTT
TRBD1,TRBV18,TRBJ2-7,many,CASSPGTVHEQYF,TGTGCCAGCTCACCCGGGACAGTTCACGAGCAGTACTTC
NA,TRBV7-9,TRBJ2-7,many,CASSLLRADLREQYF,TGTGCCAGCAGCTTACTAAGGGCGGACCTTCGGGAGCAGTACTTC
NA,TRBV5-6,TRBJ2-7,many,CASSLDYYEQYF,TGTGCCAGCAGCTTGGATTACTACGAGCAGTACTTC
NA,TRBV20-1,TRBJ1-1,many,CSLAGRGNTEAFF,TGCAGCCTGGCGGGTAGGGGGAACACTGAAGCTTTCTTT
TRBD1,TRBV7-9,TRBJ1-1,many,CASSLGQENTEAFF,TGTGCCAGCAGCTTGGGACAGGAGAACACTGAAGCTTTCTTT
NA,TRBV4-2,TRBJ2-1,few,CASSQGYYNEQFF,TGTGCCAGCAGCCAGGGCTATTACAATGAGCAGTTCTTC
NA,TRBV10-3,TRBJ2-4,NA,CAVSGQPDIQYF,TGTGCCGTCTCGGGCCAACCGGACATTCAGTACTTC
TRBD1,TRBV29-1,TRBJ2-4,NA,CSVGRGQGNIQYF,TGCAGCGTTGGGCGGGGACAGGGCAACATTCAGTACTTC
NA,TRBV6-1,TRBJ2-3,many,CASSLNSRRSTDTQYF,TGTGCCAGCAGCCTCAACAGCCGGCGGAGCACAGATACGCAGTATTTT
TRBD1,TRBV5-1,TRBJ2-1,many,CASSLGTGDSYNEQFF,TGCGCCAGCAGCTTGGGGACAGGGGACTCCTACAATGAGCAGTTCTTC
NA,TRBV3-1,TRBJ2-7,many,CASSRALGLSEQYF,TGTGCCAGCAGCCGAGCGCTTGGGTTGAGTGAGCAGTACTTC
TRBD2,TRBV7-6,TRBJ2-3,many,CASSLGSGRSGDTQYF,TGTGCCAGCAGCTTAGGGAGCGGGAGATCAGGAGATACGCAGTATTTT
TRBD2,TRBV20-1,TRBJ2-1,many,CSAPGTTEYNEQFF,TGCAGTGCCCCCGGGACTACCGAGTACAATGAGCAGTTCTTC
NA,TRBV7-6,TRBJ1-5,many,CASSRGQNNQPQHF,TGTGCCAGCAGCCGCGGACAGAATAATCAGCCCCAGCATTTT
TRBD1,TRBV19,TRBJ1-5,many,CASTQGTVQPQHF,TGTGCCAGCACACAGGGGACCGTTCAGCCCCAGCATTTT
TRBD1,TRBV29-1,TRBJ2-3,few,CSVVTGGTDTQYF,TGCAGCGTCGTGACAGGGGGTACAGATACGCAGTATTTT
NA,TRBV10-3,TRBJ1-1,NA,CAISEPRAPEAFF,TGTGCCATCAGTGAGCCTCGGGCCCCTGAAGCTTTCTTT
NA,TRBV7-2,TRBJ1-1,many,CASSFGMFSDRPNTEAFF,TGTGCCAGCAGCTTTGGTATGTTTAGTGACAGACCAAACACTGAAGCTTTCTTT
NA,TRBV4-1,TRBJ2-1,many,CASSQGWDDNEQFF,TGCGCCAGCAGCCAGGGGTGGGATGACAATGAGCAGTTCTTC
NA,TRBV13,TRBJ1-3,many,CASRSIGRDLGNTIYF,TGTGCCAGCAGATCTATCGGACGGGACCTTGGAAACACCATATATTTT
NA,TRBV19,TRBJ2-1,many,CASREYTKSSYNEQFF,TGTGCCAGTAGAGAATACACGAAAAGCTCCTACAATGAGCAGTTCTTC
TRBD2,TRBV11-2,TRBJ2-3,NA,CASSLSGRWTDTQYF,TGTGCCAGCAGCTTAAGCGGGAGGTGGACAGATACGCAGTATTTT
TRBD1,TRBV20-1,TRBJ2-1,medium-sized,CSADGTDTSYNEQFF,TGCAGTGCTGACGGGACAGACACCTCCTACAATGAGCAGTTCTTC
NA,TRBV30,TRBJ1-5,medium-sized,CAWRGDGNQPQHF,TGTGCCTGGAGAGGGGATGGAAATCAGCCCCAGCATTTT
NA,TRBV18,TRBJ1-2,many,CASSPDSYYGYTF,TGTGCCAGCTCACCTGACAGCTACTATGGCTACACCTTC
NA,TRBV5-1,TRBJ2-2,many,CASSLAVGTGELFF,TGCGCCAGCAGCTTGGCTGTAGGGACCGGGGAGCTGTTTTTT
NA,TRBV18,TRBJ1-1,many,CASSPELGTEAFF,TGTGCCAGCTCACCCGAGTTGGGCACTGAAGCTTTCTTT
NA,TRBV11-2,TRBJ2-2,many,CAINFGSGELFF,TGTGCCATCAATTTTGGTTCCGGGGAGCTGTTTTTT
TRBD2,TRBV12-5,TRBJ2-3,many,CANLAGVGDTQYF,TGTGCTAATCTAGCGGGGGTAGGAGATACGCAGTATTTT
NA,TRBV28,TRBJ2-7,NA,CASSPGTRKYEQYF,TGTGCCAGCAGTCCCGGGACCCGCAAGTACGAGCAGTACTTC